This TCR beta chain stems from a study of Ad26.COV2.S vaccination and SARS-CoV-2 variants. As for the study in general: COV1001, an Ad26.COV2.S trial, supplied this vaccine-arm donor. Recipients of Ad26.COV2.S got it intramuscularly, once or twice 56 days apart. The study's findings and limits: Marked by substantial breadth, spike-specific CD8+ and CD4+ T cell responses were reportedly seen after vaccination. Individuals receiving vaccine had higher spike-specific TCR breadth than placebo recipients did.

This sample's treatment: 19 received Ad26.COV2.S at low or high dose, single or two shots; about 5 received placebo; per-sample allocation not given. The samples date from day 63 after the first vaccine or placebo injection. Measured with immunoSEQ multiplex PCR; TCRdb has only the in-frame clones, and not every one. The data show more than 350,000 clones, around 90% seen once. CDR3 size: 15 residues. With 5 bases removed from V and 3 bases from J, the gap between germline ends came to 14 bases. Germline lookup yields CDR1 MNHEY and CDR2 SVGAGI. As regards this clone: Its antigen is unidentified.

This sequence originates from a person aged 18-60 years who received the Ad26.COV2.S COVID-19 vaccine or a placebo. Here the sequenced sample was peripheral blood, taken in a trial of Ad26.COV2.S vaccine versus placebo. This rearrangement joins TRBV6-5 to TRBJ2-1, with D tentatively TRBD2 (5 bases). CDR3 in amino acids: CASSPRGSGYNEQFF. For the CDR3, the DNA is TGTGCCAGCAGTCCCCGTGGGAGTGGCTACAATGAGCAGTTCTTC.